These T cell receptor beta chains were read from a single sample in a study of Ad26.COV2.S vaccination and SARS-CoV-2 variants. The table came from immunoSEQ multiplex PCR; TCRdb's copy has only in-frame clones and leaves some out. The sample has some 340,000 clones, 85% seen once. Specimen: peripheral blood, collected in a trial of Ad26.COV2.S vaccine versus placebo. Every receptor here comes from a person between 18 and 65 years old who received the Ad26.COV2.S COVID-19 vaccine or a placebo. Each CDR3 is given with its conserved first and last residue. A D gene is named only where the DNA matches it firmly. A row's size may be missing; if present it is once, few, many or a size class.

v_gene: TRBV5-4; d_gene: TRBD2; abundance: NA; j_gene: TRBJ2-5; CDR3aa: CASSLGGSGGRETQYF; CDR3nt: TGTGCCAGCAGCTTAGGAGGTAGCGGGGGGCGTGAGACCCAGTACTTC
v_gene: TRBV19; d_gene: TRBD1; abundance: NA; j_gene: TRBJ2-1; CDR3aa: CASSPQGAWEQFF; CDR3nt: TGTGCCAGTAGCCCACAGGGGGCCTGGGAGCAGTTCTTC
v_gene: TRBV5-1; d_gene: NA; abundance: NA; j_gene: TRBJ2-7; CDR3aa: CASSLKRGYEQYF; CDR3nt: TGCGCCAGCAGCTTAAAGAGGGGATACGAGCAGTACTTC
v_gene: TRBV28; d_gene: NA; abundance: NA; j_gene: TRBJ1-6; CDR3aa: CASSSLQGGGYNSPLHF; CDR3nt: TGTGCCAGCAGTTCCTTACAGGGCGGGGGTTATAATTCACCCCTCCACTTT
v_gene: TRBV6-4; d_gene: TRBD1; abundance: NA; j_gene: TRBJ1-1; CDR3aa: CASSDWDREAFF; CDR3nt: TGTGCCAGCAGTGATTGGGACAGAGAAGCTTTCTTT
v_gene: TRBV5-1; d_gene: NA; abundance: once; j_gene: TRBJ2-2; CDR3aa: CASSFVGIRGNTGELFF; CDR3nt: TGCGCCAGCAGCTTCGTAGGGATCCGGGGGAACACCGGGGAGCTGTTTTTT
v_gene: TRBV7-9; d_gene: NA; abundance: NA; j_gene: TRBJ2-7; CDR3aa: CASSLTGSSYEQYF; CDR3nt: TGTGCCAGCAGCTTAACCGGGTCTTCCTACGAGCAGTACTTC
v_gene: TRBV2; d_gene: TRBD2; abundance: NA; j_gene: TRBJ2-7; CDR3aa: CASRATRLAGKSYEQYF; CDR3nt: TGTGCCAGCAGAGCCACACGACTAGCGGGGAAATCCTACGAGCAGTACTTC
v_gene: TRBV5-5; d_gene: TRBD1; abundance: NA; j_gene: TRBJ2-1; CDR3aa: CASSVTGQPYNEQFF; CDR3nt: TGTGCCAGCAGCGTAACGGGACAGCCTTACAATGAGCAGTTCTTC
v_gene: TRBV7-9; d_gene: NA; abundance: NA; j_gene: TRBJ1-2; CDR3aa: CASSSTEGTYGYTF; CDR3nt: TGTGCCAGCAGCTCCACAGAAGGGACCTATGGCTACACCTTC
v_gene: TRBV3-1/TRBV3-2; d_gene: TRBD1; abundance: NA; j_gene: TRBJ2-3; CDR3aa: CASSQAQGASDF; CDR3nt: TGTGCCAGCAGCCAGGCCCAGGGGGCGTCGGATTTT
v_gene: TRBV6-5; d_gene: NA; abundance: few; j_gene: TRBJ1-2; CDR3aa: CAESAGSNYGYTF; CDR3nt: TGTGCCGAGTCCGCCGGGTCTAACTATGGCTACACCTTC
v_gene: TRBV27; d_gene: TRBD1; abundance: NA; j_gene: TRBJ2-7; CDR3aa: CASSLQQGDEQYF; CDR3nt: TGTGCCAGCAGTCTACAACAGGGGGACGAGCAGTACTTC
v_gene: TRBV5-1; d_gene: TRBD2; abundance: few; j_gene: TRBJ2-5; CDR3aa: CASSLVGLAGGPETQYF; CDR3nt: TGCGCCAGCAGCTTGGTGGGACTAGCGGGGGGTCCAGAGACCCAGTACTTC
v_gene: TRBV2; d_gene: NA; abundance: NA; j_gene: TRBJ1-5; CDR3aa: CASSVNNQPQHF; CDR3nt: TGTGCCAGCAGTGTAAACAATCAGCCCCAGCATTTT
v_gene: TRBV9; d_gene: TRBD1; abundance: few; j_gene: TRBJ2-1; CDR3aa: CASSAAVGGQGRNEQFF; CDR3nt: TGTGCCAGCAGCGCCGCAGTGGGGGGACAGGGGCGAAATGAGCAGTTCTTC
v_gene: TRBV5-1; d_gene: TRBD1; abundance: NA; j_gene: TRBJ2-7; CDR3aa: CASSSPRTGGGEQYF; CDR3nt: TGCGCCAGCAGCTCTCCAAGGACAGGGGGCGGCGAGCAGTACTTC
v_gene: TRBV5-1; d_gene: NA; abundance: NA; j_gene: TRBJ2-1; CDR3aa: CATRVLGLGEQFF; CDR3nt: TGCGCCACCCGTGTTTTGGGGTTGGGAGAGCAGTTCTTC
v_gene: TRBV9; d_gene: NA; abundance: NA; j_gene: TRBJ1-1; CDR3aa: CASSVEGGMNTEAFF; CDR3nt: TGTGCCAGCAGCGTAGAGGGCGGAATGAACACTGAAGCTTTCTTT
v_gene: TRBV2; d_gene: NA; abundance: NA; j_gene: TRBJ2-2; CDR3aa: CASNERDRRRFF; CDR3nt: TGTGCCAGCAACGAAAGAGACAGGAGGCGGTTTTTT
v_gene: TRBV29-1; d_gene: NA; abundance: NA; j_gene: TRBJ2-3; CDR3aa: CSVERLPDTQYF; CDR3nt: TGCAGCGTTGAGAGGTTGCCAGATACGCAGTATTTT
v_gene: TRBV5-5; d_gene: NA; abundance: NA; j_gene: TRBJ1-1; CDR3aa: CASSSSDTEAFF; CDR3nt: TGTGCCAGCAGCTCCTCAGACACTGAAGCTTTCTTT
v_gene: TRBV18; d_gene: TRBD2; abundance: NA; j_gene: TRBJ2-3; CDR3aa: CASSPRMRGSADTQYF; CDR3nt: TGTGCCAGCTCACCAAGGATGCGGGGGTCCGCAGATACGCAGTATTTT
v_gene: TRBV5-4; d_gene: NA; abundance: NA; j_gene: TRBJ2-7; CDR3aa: CASSLGALGPYEQYF; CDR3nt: TGTGCCAGCAGCTTGGGGGCGCTTGGACCCTACGAGCAGTACTTC
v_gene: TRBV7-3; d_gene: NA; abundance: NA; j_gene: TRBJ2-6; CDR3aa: CASSGTSSGANVLTF; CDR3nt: TGTGCCAGCAGTGGGACAAGCTCTGGGGCCAACGTCCTGACTTTC
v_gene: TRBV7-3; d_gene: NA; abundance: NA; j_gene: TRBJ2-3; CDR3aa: CASSSLGTSTDTQYF; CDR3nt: TGTGCCAGCAGCTCTTTGGGGACTAGCACAGATACGCAGTATTTT
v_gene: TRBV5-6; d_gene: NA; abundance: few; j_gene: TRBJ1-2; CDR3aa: CASSPVGSPDYGYTF; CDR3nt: TGTGCCAGCAGCCCGGTGGGCAGCCCGGACTATGGCTACACCTTC
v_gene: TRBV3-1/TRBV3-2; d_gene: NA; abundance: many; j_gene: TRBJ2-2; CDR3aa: CASRTENTGELFF; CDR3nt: TGTGCCAGCCGGACAGAGAACACCGGGGAGCTGTTTTTT
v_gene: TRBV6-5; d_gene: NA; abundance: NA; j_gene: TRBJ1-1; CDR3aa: CASSQGSTEAFF; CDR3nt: TGTGCCAGCAGTCAGGGTAGCACTGAAGCTTTCTTT
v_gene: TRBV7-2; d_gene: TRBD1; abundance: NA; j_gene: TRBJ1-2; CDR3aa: CASSLDPQGAGGYTF; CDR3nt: TGTGCCAGCAGCTTGGACCCACAGGGGGCAGGTGGCTACACCTTC
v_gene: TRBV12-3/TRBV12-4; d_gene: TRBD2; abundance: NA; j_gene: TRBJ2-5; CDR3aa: CASSQLAIETQYF; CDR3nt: TGTGCCAGCAGCCAACTAGCGATAGAGACCCAGTACTTC
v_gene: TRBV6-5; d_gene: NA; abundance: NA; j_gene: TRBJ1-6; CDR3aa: CASSSRHLSPLHF; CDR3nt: TGTGCCAGCAGTTCCAGACACCTTTCACCCCTCCACTTT
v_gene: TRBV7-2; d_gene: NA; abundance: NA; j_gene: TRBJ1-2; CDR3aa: CASSPPPLTSYGYTF; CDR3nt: TGTGCCAGCAGCCCACCCCCCCTGACCTCCTATGGCTACACCTTC
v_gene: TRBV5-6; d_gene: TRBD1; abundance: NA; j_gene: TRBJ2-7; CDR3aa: CASSLGDRVHEQYF; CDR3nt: TGTGCCAGCAGCTTGGGGGACAGGGTACACGAGCAGTACTTC
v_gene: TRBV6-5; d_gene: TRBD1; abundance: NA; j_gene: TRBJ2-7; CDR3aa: CASGDGTGRPEQYF; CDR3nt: TGTGCCAGCGGAGACGGGACAGGACGACCCGAGCAGTACTTC
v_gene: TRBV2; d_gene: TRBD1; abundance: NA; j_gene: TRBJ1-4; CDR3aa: CASSSDRGLEKLFF; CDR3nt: TGTGCCAGCAGTTCAGACAGGGGCTTAGAAAAACTGTTTTTT
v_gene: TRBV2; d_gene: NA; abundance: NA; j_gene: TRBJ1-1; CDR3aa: CARSRVSTNTEAFF; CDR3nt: TGTGCCAGGTCCCGGGTTAGCACAAACACTGAAGCTTTCTTT